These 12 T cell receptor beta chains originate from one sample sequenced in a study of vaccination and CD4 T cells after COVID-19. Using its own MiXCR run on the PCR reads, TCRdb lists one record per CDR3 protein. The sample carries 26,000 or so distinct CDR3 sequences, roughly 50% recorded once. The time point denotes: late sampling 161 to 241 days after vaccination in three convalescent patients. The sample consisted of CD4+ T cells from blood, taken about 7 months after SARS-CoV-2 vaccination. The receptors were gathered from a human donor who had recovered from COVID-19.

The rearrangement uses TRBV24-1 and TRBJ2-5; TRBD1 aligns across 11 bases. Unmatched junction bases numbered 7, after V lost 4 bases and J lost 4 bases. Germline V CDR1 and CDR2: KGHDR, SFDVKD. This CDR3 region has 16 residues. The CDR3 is CATSEHRTGGLETQYF. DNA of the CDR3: TGTGCCACCAGTGAACACCGGACAGGGGGCCTAGAGACCCAGTACTTC.

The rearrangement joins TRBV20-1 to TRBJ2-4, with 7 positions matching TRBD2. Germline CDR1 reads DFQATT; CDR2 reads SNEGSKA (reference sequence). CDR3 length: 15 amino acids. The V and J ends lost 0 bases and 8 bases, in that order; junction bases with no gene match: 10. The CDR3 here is CSARDLQRGGDIQYF. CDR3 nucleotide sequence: TGCAGTGCTAGAGATCTGCAGAGGGGAGGGGACATTCAGTACTTC.

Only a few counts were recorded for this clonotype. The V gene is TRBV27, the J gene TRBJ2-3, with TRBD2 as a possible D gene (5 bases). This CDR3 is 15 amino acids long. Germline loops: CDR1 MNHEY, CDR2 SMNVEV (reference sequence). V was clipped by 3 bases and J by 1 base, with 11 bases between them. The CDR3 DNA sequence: TGTGCCAGCAGTTTTGTCTGGGGAGGCACAGATACGCAGTATTTT. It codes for CASSFVWGGTDTQYF.

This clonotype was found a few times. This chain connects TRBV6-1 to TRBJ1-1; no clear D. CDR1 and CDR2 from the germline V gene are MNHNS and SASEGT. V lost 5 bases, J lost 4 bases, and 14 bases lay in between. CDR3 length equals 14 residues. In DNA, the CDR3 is TGTGCCAGCAGTCTAGGGCAGATAGGCACTGAAGCTTTCTTT. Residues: CASSLGQIGTEAFF.

The CDR3 region is CATAAGGNQETQYF. CDR3 bases: TGTGCCACCGCGGCTGGCGGGAACCAAGAGACCCAGTACTTC. The chain uses TRBV24-1 and TRBJ2-5; D may be TRBD2 (6 bases). The germline gives CDR1 KGHDR, CDR2 SFDVKD. The CDR3 has 14 amino acids. The V and J ends lost 9 bases and 0 bases respectively, with 13 bases between them.

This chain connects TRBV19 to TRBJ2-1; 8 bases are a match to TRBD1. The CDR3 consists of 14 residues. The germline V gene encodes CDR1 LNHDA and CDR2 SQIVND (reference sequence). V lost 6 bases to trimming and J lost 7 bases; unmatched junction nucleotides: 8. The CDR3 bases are TGTGCCAGTAGGCGACAGGGGTCAGGTAATGAGCAGTTCTTC. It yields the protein CASRRQGSGNEQFF.

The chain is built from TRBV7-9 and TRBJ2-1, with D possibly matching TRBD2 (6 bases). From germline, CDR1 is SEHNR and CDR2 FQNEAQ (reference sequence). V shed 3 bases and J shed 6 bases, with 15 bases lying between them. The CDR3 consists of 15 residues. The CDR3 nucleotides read TGTGCCAGCAGCTTGGGGGGACCCCCCCCCAATGAGCAGTTCTTC. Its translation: CASSLGGPPPNEQFF.

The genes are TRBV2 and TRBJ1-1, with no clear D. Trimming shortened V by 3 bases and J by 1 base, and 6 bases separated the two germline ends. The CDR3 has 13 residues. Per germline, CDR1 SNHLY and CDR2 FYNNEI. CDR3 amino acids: CASSDRGNTEAFF. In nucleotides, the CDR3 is TGTGCCAGCAGTGATCGGGGGAACACTGAAGCTTTCTTT.

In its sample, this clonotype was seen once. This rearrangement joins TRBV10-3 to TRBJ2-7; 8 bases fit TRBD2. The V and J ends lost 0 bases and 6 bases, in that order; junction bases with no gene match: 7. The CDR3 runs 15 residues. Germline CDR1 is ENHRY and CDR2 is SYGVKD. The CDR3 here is CAISESNSGTREQYF. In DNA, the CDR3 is TGTGCCATCAGTGAGTCGAATAGCGGGACCCGCGAGCAGTACTTC.

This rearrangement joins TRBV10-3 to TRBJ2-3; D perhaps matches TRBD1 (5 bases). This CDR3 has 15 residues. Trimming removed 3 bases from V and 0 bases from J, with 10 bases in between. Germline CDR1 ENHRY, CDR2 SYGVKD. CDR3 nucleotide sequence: TGTGCCATCAGTGAAGGGCAGGGAAGCACAGATACGCAGTATTTT. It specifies CAISEGQGSTDTQYF.

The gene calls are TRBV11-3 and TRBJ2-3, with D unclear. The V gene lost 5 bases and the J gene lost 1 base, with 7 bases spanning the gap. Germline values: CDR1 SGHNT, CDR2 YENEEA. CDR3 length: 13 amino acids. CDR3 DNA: TGTGCCAGCAGCACGACCCGCACAGATACGCAGTATTTT. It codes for CASSTTRTDTQYF.

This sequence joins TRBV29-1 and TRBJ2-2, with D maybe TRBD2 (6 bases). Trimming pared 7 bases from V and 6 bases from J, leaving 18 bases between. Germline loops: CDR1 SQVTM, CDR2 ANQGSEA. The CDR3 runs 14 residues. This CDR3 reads CSARTRGVAGELFF. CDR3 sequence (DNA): TGCAGCGCCCGAACGCGCGGGGTTGCCGGGGAGCTGTTTTTT.